This T cell receptor (beta chain) was captured in a study of CD8+CD57+ T cells in acquired aplastic anemia (dated by TCRdb to between 2018 and 2020). Describing the broader study: A mean of approximately 3 ug of DNA, ranging from roughly 0.19 to 27.4 ug, was extracted from sorted CD4+ and CD8+ cells. Healthy donor samples averaged approximately 10 million reads for CD4+ and 11.0 million for CD8+ cells. Summary of the overall study and its limitations: No significant difference in CD8+ Simpson's diversity was found between patients and healthy controls (P=0.060). Roughly 30 CD8+ CDR3 sequences were shared between patients and controls but appeared highly expressed in patients and within their immunodominant clones.

Comments on this clonotype: Its antigen is not yet known. Base qualities are not recorded, but no much larger clone differs from it by a single base.

TCR repertoires of sorted CD4+ and CD8+ blood T cells from severe aplastic anemia patients and healthy subjects were deep-sequenced in the study. Ficoll-Paque density gradient centrifugation was used to isolate peripheral blood mononuclear cells. Before DNA extraction, CD4+ and CD8+ T cells were sorted with FACS or magnetic beads. Genomic DNA served as template for TCR beta VDJ combination and CDR3 sequence profiling. An Illumina HiSeq 2000 was the platform used for TCR repertoire sequencing. Per the authors' processing: TRBV/TRBJ rearrangement plots, CDR3 size and DJ length profiles, and Simpson's diversity index were used to evaluate the repertoires. The immunodominant clone was defined as the most abundant DNA sequence in deep sequencing data. CDR3 amino acid sequences were checked for sharing across subjects and were also compared against the VDJdb database and published repertoires. Using fastp at Q25 and MiXCR, TCRdb reprocessed the public reads and kept productive beta chains. Identical CDR3 proteins give one entry, which carries the most common genes and DNA. These V and J calls derive from TCRdb rather than the authors' analysis. The sample includes roughly 150,000 distinct CDR3 sequences, with approximately 44% observed a single time. The ten largest clonotypes hold 1.1% of the sample.

The CDR3 measures 13 amino acids from cysteine to phenylalanine. Of the read, only the CDR3 DNA is kept; its 39 bases are in frame from base 1. The V end loses 4 bases and the J end loses 6 bases, and a stretch of 14 bases separates them. From the germline V gene (reference sequence), CDR1 is SGHNT and CDR2 is YYREEE. The sequence was collected from a human donor in good health. Input material: sorted CD4+, CD8+, or CD8+CD57+ T cells (not recorded which) from PBMCs. In this chain, TRBV5-4 is recombined with TRBJ2-7; the D gene is perhaps TRBD1 or TRBD2, each of them matching over 5 bases. The DNA sequence is TGTGCCAGCAGCCCGGGACCAGGGTGCGAGCAGTACTTC. Translation gives CASSPGPGCEQYF.